Below, one T cell receptor beta chain is given with its context. This entry belongs to a study of identical twins. Each donor was a healthy Caucasian. TCRdb fed the 5' RACE reads into MiXCR, producing one record per CDR3 protein. The top ten clones hold more than 8% of a sample with 400,000 or so distinct CDR3 sequences, approximately 10% of them seen once. This CDR3 has 14 amino acids. In germline, CDR1 is MNHNS, CDR2 SASEGT. Deletions cut 3 bases from V and 0 bases from J, with 8 bases between. Sequencing was done on a sample of naive T cells sorted from blood. This chain uses TRBV6-1 with TRBJ1-2; D might be TRBD1 (5 bases). The receptor was isolated from a woman aged 45-59 years in good health. This CDR3 reads CASSEGTANYGYTF. The CDR3 bases are TGTGCCAGCAGTGAGGGGACGGCTAACTATGGCTACACCTTC.